This T cell receptor (beta chain) was documented in a study of T cells in Graves' hyperthyroidism and ophthalmopathy. Across the whole study: Staff took peripheral blood when the initial diagnosis was made, before any treatment began. Study-wide findings and caveats: Blood shared most expanded thyroid clonotypes above 0.001.

Source material for PBMCs was 10 ml fresh peripheral blood. The table lists this clonotype with many counts. Its cognate antigen is unknown. Researchers took RNA transcripts and amplified the TCR beta CDR3 regions from them. The study used the HTBI primer set for a first-round RT-PCR of the TCR CDR3. MiXCR, applied by TCRdb to the multiplex PCR reads, yields one record per CDR3 protein. The repertoire holds roughly 290,000 distinct CDR3 sequences, with 10% to 15% as singletons. This TCR was sampled from a young woman with Graves' hyperthyroidism that later progressed to Graves' ophthalmopathy. The sequencing input was blood.

The CDR3 is CASGAGGVKTQYF. DNA of the CDR3: TGTGCCAGCGGAGCGGGAGGAGTGAAGACCCAGTACTTC. The V gene is TRBV3-1, the J gene TRBJ2-5; 9 bases fit TRBD2. The CDR3 is 13 amino acids. Germline V gene data show CDR1 as LGHDT and CDR2 as YNNKEL (reference sequence). Trimming at V came to 8 bases and at J to 6 bases, leaving 7 bases not matched to a gene.